These T cell receptor beta chains were read from a single sample in a study of T cells in Graves' hyperthyroidism and ophthalmopathy. From the multiplex PCR reads, TCRdb called clonotypes with MiXCR, one entry per CDR3 protein. Among 640,000 or so distinct CDR3 sequences listed, more than 13% were seen once. The sequenced material came from blood. These receptors were taken from a woman aged 18-29 years with Graves' ophthalmopathy. Both conserved end residues are trimmed from each CDR3.

length: 11
V: TRBV3-1
CDR3: ASSPPLRETQY

length: 13
V: TRBV6-1
CDR3: ASSLLAAGADTQY

length: 14
V: TRBV4-1
CDR3: ASSQDPNKGGLEQY

length: 13
V: TRBV18
CDR3: ASSPMGFFNSPLH

length: 12
V: TRBV7-7
CDR3: ASSLGPDQETQY

length: 11
V: TRBV20-1
CDR3: SGQGANTGELF

length: 16
V: TRBV9
CDR3: ASSADIGLAASYNEQF

length: 13
V: TRBV12-3/TRBV12-4
CDR3: ASSPDGAYQETQY

length: 17
V: TRBV7-6
CDR3: ASSLPRGRRGRTIEKLF

length: 9
V: TRBV20-1
CDR3: SASGTDTQY

length: 13
V: TRBV4-3
CDR3: ASRAATGISYGYT

length: 16
V: TRBV7-2
CDR3: ASSSHGASGRATDTQY

length: 12
V: TRBV14
CDR3: ASSQLASGETQY

length: 13
V: TRBV20-1
CDR3: SAREKGGLQETQY

length: 14
V: TRBV15
CDR3: ATSPGLLSGNQPQH

length: 13
V: TRBV18
CDR3: ASSPRVANTGELF

length: 13
V: TRBV7-2
CDR3: ASRLTSGSEYEQY

length: 19
V: TRBV7-9
CDR3: ASSSPGVGTGGEFDNEKLF

length: 9
V: TRBV24-1
CDR3: ATSDLKTQY

length: 13
V: TRBV20-1
CDR3: SARDGGNLYNEQF

length: 14
V: TRBV29-1
CDR3: SVEVPDGSGGGEQY

length: 12
V: TRBV12-3/TRBV12-4
CDR3: ASSPSGHGYEQY

length: 12
V: TRBV6-2/TRBV6-3
CDR3: ASSYPRIPYEQY

length: 12
V: TRBV7-3
CDR3: ASSLTPLADTQY

length: 14
V: TRBV20-1
CDR3: SARGAELGANQPQH

length: 13
V: TRBV6-1
CDR3: ASRRPAGDNSPLH

length: 13
V: TRBV2
CDR3: ASRGTGTSSDTQY

length: 11
V: TRBV19
CDR3: ASRPGTVSPLH

length: 13
V: TRBV11-3
CDR3: ASSFGRSRTDTQY

length: 14
V: TRBV5-4
CDR3: ASSSNAGTFTYEQY

length: 14
V: TRBV5-6
CDR3: ASSLAPLAVYNEQF

length: 13
V: TRBV9
CDR3: ASSVLWDRGETQY

length: 10
V: TRBV6-2/TRBV6-3
CDR3: ASSSTGYEQY

length: 14
V: TRBV2
CDR3: ASSGGTSGRVGEQF

length: 13
V: TRBV14
CDR3: ASSQRQPMNTEAF

length: 13
V: TRBV29-1
CDR3: SASEATGGYQPQH

length: 12
V: TRBV20-1
CDR3: SAGENRPGNEQF

length: 15
V: TRBV3-1
CDR3: ASSQFLQRAVNSPLH

length: 12
V: TRBV6-2/TRBV6-3
CDR3: ASSLRGRAPEQY

length: 9
V: TRBV28
CDR3: ASSWGYEQF

length: 12
V: TRBV24-1
CDR3: ATRMTSGSDEQF

length: 16
V: TRBV7-2
CDR3: ASSLARRGLAGSYEQY

length: 11
V: TRBV11-2
CDR3: ASSLGFSYEQY